These 16 T cell receptor beta chains originate from one sample sequenced in a study of CD8 T cells in ankylosing spondylitis. TCRdb analysed the 5' RACE reads with MiXCR anew, one entry per CDR3 protein. This table has around 330,000 distinct CDR3 sequences, under 14% appearing once. Sequencing was done on a sample of blood, either unsorted or a sorted T cell fraction (not recorded which). Receptor source: a female donor with ankylosing spondylitis or in good health (not recorded which).

J is TRBJ2-3 and V is TRBV30; a possible D gene is TRBD2 (5 bases). Germline values: CDR1 GTSNPN, CDR2 SVGIG (reference sequence). The CDR3 runs 13 residues. V lost 3 bases and J 8 bases, leaving 15 bases between the germline ends. The CDR3 protein is CAWRVGGESTQYF. CDR3 coding DNA: TGTGCCTGGAGGGTAGGTGGGGAGAGTACGCAGTATTTT.

The chain is built from TRBV11-2 and TRBJ1-4, with a tentative D call TRBD1 (5 bases). The V gene lost 4 bases and the J gene lost 0 bases, with 12 bases spanning the gap. Germline V gene sequence: CDR1 SGHAT, CDR2 FQNNGV. The CDR3 covers 16 residues. CDR3 in DNA: TGTGCCAGCAGCTACGTTACAGGAACAACTAATGAAAAACTGTTTTTT. Its protein is CASSYVTGTTNEKLFF.

This clonotype was seen ten or more times. The genes are TRBV15 and TRBJ2-2; D not resolved. CDR3 length: 16 amino acids. CDR1 is LNHNV, CDR2 YYDKDF, per germline (reference sequence). Trimming removed 3 bases at V and 0 bases at J, with 11 bases between. The CDR3 DNA is TGTGCCACCAGCAGGGAAACCCTCGCGAACACCGGGGAGCTGTTTTTT. Protein: CATSRETLANTGELFF.

This clonotype was seen many times. The chain combines TRBV4-2 with TRBJ2-1, with TRBD2 matching 7 bases. CDR1 and CDR2 (germline): LGHNA, YNFKEQ. The CDR3 consists of 15 residues. The V gene end was trimmed by 0 bases and the J gene end by 10 bases; junction bases not matched to a gene: 9. The CDR3 region has the DNA TGTGCCAGCAGCCAAGATCATGGGACTACCGGCGAGCAGTTCTTC. It yields the protein CASSQDHGTTGEQFF.

This clonotype was counted many times. The chain employs TRBV6-1 and TRBJ1-2, with unresolved D. The CDR3 has 14 amino acids. The germline gives CDR1 MNHNS, CDR2 SASEGT. Trimming cost V 4 bases and J 4 bases, with 13 bases left between them. The CDR3 spells CASSGPVQIYGYTF. Here the CDR3 DNA reads TGTGCCAGCAGTGGGCCCGTCCAAATCTATGGCTACACCTTC.

This clonotype was detected only a few times. J is TRBJ1-3 and V is TRBV3-1; tentative D call: TRBD1 (5 bases). The CDR3 sequence is 16 residues long. The germline gives CDR1 LGHDT, CDR2 YNNKEL (reference sequence). V lost 6 bases and J 0 bases, leaving 15 bases between the germline ends. The CDR3: CASSQGRDRSGNTIYF. Written as DNA, the CDR3 is TGTGCCAGCAGTCAGGGCAGGGATCGCTCTGGAAACACCATATATTTT.

This chain links TRBV27 with TRBJ1-2; D remains ambiguous. The CDR3 consists of 13 residues. With 8 bases removed from V and 4 bases from J, the gap between germline ends came to 14 bases. Germline V gene lookup returns CDR1 MNHEY and CDR2 SMNVEV (reference sequence). Written as DNA, the CDR3 is TGTGCCAGCGCACCGGGGTTTGGCTATGGCTACACCTTC. This translates into CASAPGFGYGYTF.

This clonotype was found many times. This rearrangement joins TRBV7-6 to TRBJ2-1; TRBD2 matches 7 bases. V shed 0 bases and J 2 bases; nucleotides not matched to a gene: 4. The CDR3 spans 16 residues. Per the germline V gene, CDR1 is SGHVS and CDR2 is FNYEAQ. This CDR3 is CASSLAPGGPYNEQFF. CDR3 sequence (DNA): TGTGCCAGCAGCTTAGCCCCGGGGGGACCCTACAATGAGCAGTTCTTC.

By sample fraction, this clonotype is medium-sized. V and J are TRBV20-1 and TRBJ1-1, with a possible D match to TRBD1 (6 bases). Germline CDR1 DFQATT, CDR2 SNEGSKA (reference sequence). This CDR3 is built from 13 residues. Trimming took off 1 base at V and 8 bases at J, with 14 bases between the two ends. DNA for the CDR3: TGCAGTGCTAGAGGGGGAGTGGGGGCGGAAGCTTTCTTT. Translation gives CSARGGVGAEAFF.

This clonotype was detected ten times or more. The chain combines TRBV6-4 with TRBJ2-3, with unresolved D. The CDR3 spans 15 residues. V lost 2 bases and J 6 bases, leaving 15 bases between the germline ends. Per germline, CDR1 MRHNA and CDR2 SNTAGT. CDR3 residues: CASSDQAMSSDTQYF. For the CDR3, the DNA is TGTGCCAGCAGTGACCAGGCAATGTCTTCGGATACGCAGTATTTT.

The chain is built from TRBV20-1 and TRBJ2-6; no firm D call. The germline gives CDR1 DFQATT, CDR2 SNEGSKA (reference sequence). The CDR3 length is 17 residues. The V end lost 2 bases, the J end lost 0 bases, and 14 bases lay between the germline ends. CDR3 nucleotide sequence: TGCAGTGCTAGACAGGTTCATCGATTCTCTGGGGCCAACGTCCTGACTTTC. It is translated as CSARQVHRFSGANVLTF.

The table lists this clonotype with many counts. The rearrangement links TRBV7-7 to TRBJ2-5; maybe TRBD2 (5 bases). Trimming shortened V by 5 bases and J by 5 bases, and 18 bases separated the two germline ends. The CDR3 runs to 15 residues. Germline V lookup: CDR1 SSHAT, CDR2 FNYEAQ (reference sequence). The CDR3 loop is CASSKTRASHETQYF. The CDR3 DNA follows: TGTGCCAGCAGCAAGACTCGGGCTAGCCATGAGACCCAGTACTTC.

This clonotype occurred many times. This sequence joins TRBV12-3 or TRBV12-4 and TRBJ2-1; TRBD1 agrees at 9 bases. The CDR3 totals 15 residues. The J segment lost 9 bases and the V segment lost 0 bases, leaving 6 bases of the junction unmatched. The CDR3 DNA is TGTGCCAGCAGTTTAGCGGGACAGGGAGGTAGTGAGCAGTTCTTC. This sequence encodes CASSLAGQGGSEQFF.

This clonotype was found a few times. The genes are TRBV7-3 and TRBJ2-3; TRBD2 matches at 10 bases. CDR1 is SGHTA, CDR2 FQGTGA, per germline. CDR3 length: 14 residues. Germline trimming cut 5 bases from V and 7 bases from J; bases unmatched to any gene: 6. The CDR3 here is CASSQRGGMNTQYF. The CDR3 coding sequence is TGTGCCAGCAGCCAGCGGGGGGGCATGAATACGCAGTATTTT. The variable domain in full, with the rest retrieved from reference TRBV7-3 and TRBJ2-3, is GAGVSQTPSNKVTEKGKYVELRCDPISGHTALYWYRQSLGQGPEFLIYFQGTGAADDSGLPNDRFFAVRPEGSVSTLKIQRTERGDSAVYLCASSQRGGMNTQYFGPGTRLTVL.

The J gene is TRBJ2-3, the V gene TRBV28; 8 nucleotides line up with TRBD2. Germline trimming cut 8 bases from V and 3 bases from J; bases unmatched to any gene: 7. CDR3 size: 14 residues. Germline-derived CDR1 and CDR2 are MDHEN and SYDVKM. The CDR3 spells CASSGRGRTDTQYF. CDR3 nucleotide sequence: TGTGCCAGCTCCGGGAGGGGGAGAACAGATACGCAGTATTTT.

This clonotype showed up just a few times. The V gene is TRBV5-1, the J gene TRBJ1-2; no clear D gene. Germline V CDR1 and CDR2: SGHRS, YFSETQ. Trimming took off 1 base at V and 1 base at J, with 5 bases between the two ends. This CDR3 contains 13 residues. CDR3 loop: CASSLYINYGYTF. The CDR3 DNA sequence: TGCGCCAGCAGCTTGTACATTAACTATGGCTACACCTTC.